A single sample is the source of the 14 T cell receptor beta chains below, sequenced in a study of blood T cell repertoires in COVID-19. Only in-frame clones appear in the TCRdb table, and some are missing; sequencing was by immunoSEQ multiplex PCR. The sample consists of 97,000 or so clones, more than 90% of them appearing once. The specimen sequenced was peripheral blood. The receptors here all came from a man aged 18 to 29 with acute or convalescent COVID-19.

CDR3 in amino acids: CASSRHQNTEAFF. DNA for the CDR3: TGTGCCAGCAGTAGACACCAGAACACTGAAGCTTTCTTT. V is TRBV6-5 and J is TRBJ1-1; no firm D call. The V end lost 5 bases, the J end lost 1 base, and 8 bases lay between the germline ends. Germline values: CDR1 MNHEY, CDR2 SVGAGI. The CDR3 is 13 amino acids.

V and J are TRBV23-1 and TRBJ1-2; D may be TRBD1 (5 bases). TRBV23-1 is classed as an ORF, of uncertain function. The V end lost 5 bases, the J end lost 3 bases, and 10 bases lay between the germline ends. The CDR3 is 13 amino acids. CDR3 bases: TGCGCCAGCAGTATCCCGACAGACTATGGCTACACCTTC. This translates into CASSIPTDYGYTF.

The chain links TRBV15 to TRBJ1-5; TRBD1 is a possible D gene (6 bases). This CDR3 region has 16 residues. Per germline, CDR1 LNHNV and CDR2 YYDKDF (reference sequence). Trimming cost V 4 bases and J 0 bases, with 13 bases left between them. The CDR3 here is CATSTRGHNSNQPQHF. The CDR3 bases are TGTGCCACCAGCACCCGGGGACATAATAGCAATCAGCCCCAGCATTTT.

The V gene is TRBV12-5, the J gene TRBJ1-4, with 7 bases identical to TRBD1. This CDR3 is built from 16 residues. Germline V lookup: CDR1 LGHNT, CDR2 FRNRAP. The junction had 3 bases not matched to a gene; V was cut back by 0 bases and J by 2 bases. CDR3 in amino acids: CASGLVLGGTNEKLFF. CDR3 in DNA: TGTGCTAGTGGTTTGGTACTAGGGGGCACTAATGAAAAACTGTTTTTT.

This clone showed up just a few times. The chain joins TRBV12-5 to TRBJ1-1, with D possibly TRBD1 on 6 matching bases. V lost 7 bases, J lost 3 bases, and 12 bases lay in between. Germline loops: CDR1 LGHNT, CDR2 FRNRAP. The CDR3 sequence is 13 residues long. CDR3 DNA: TGTGCTAGTGCCGGGACACCGCACACTGAAGCTTTCTTT. Its protein is CASAGTPHTEAFF.

The CDR3 bases are TGCAGTGCTAGTTCACCTAGCGGGAGGGCTCCAGATACGCAGTATTTT. Amino acids: CSASSPSGRAPDTQYF. The rearrangement joins TRBV20-1 to TRBJ2-3; 12 bases line up with TRBD2. With 3 bases clipped from V and 4 bases from J, the junction kept 8 bases outside the gene matches. This CDR3 contains 16 residues. The germline gives CDR1 DFQATT, CDR2 SNEGSKA (reference sequence).

The gene calls are TRBV2 and TRBJ1-6; 7 positions match TRBD1. The CDR3 has 15 amino acids. V lost 5 bases to trimming and J lost 5 bases; unmatched junction nucleotides: 6. Per germline, CDR1 SNHLY and CDR2 FYNNEI. The CDR3 here is CASSWDRGNNSPLHF. The CDR3 DNA reads as TGTGCCAGCAGTTGGGACAGAGGAAATAATTCACCCCTCCACTTT.

The chain is built from TRBV4-1 and TRBJ2-4; a weak D match, TRBD2 (5 bases). The CDR3 length is 13 residues. CDR1 is MGHRA and CDR2 is YSYEKL in the germline V gene. V shed 1 base and J shed 7 bases, with 8 bases lying between them. The CDR3 loop is CASSQVGGNIQYF. CDR3 nucleotides: TGCGCCAGCAGCCAAGTCGGCGGGAACATTCAGTACTTC.

The V and J genes are TRBV30 and TRBJ1-5, with D unresolved. The CDR3 runs to 14 residues. With 0 bases removed from V and 4 bases from J, the gap between germline ends came to 10 bases. Germline V gene sequence: CDR1 GTSNPN, CDR2 SVGIG (reference sequence). The CDR3 sequence: CAWSVLGGNQPQHF. The CDR3 DNA reads as TGTGCCTGGAGTGTATTAGGAGGGAATCAGCCCCAGCATTTT.

This chain links TRBV4-1 with TRBJ2-5, with TRBD1 matching 9 bases. Germline values: CDR1 MGHRA, CDR2 YSYEKL. The CDR3 contains 17 residues. Losses at the gene ends were 1 base for V and 2 bases for J; bases not matched to a gene: 8. CDR3 amino acids: CASSQAATGTGQETQYF. CDR3 DNA sequence: TGCGCCAGCAGCCAAGCCGCAACCGGGACAGGGCAAGAGACCCAGTACTTC.

The CDR3 reads CASSVQGSDTQYF. The CDR3 nucleotides are TGCGCCAGCAGCGTCCAGGGGTCCGATACGCAGTATTTT. The chain joins TRBV5-1 to TRBJ2-3; possible D gene TRBD1, 6 bases. The germline V and J ends were trimmed by 4 bases and 6 bases, with 12 bases remaining between them. Germline values: CDR1 SGHRS, CDR2 YFSETQ. The CDR3 is made up of 13 amino acids.

J is TRBJ2-4 and V is TRBV15; 7 nucleotides match TRBD2. Germline V CDR1 and CDR2: LNHNV, YYDKDF (reference sequence). The CDR3 consists of 14 residues. V was clipped by 0 bases and J by 7 bases; unmatched bases: 3. The chain's CDR3 is CATSREGGVNIQYF. Written as DNA, the CDR3 is TGTGCCACCAGCAGAGAGGGAGGGGTGAACATTCAGTACTTC.

J is TRBJ1-2 and V is TRBV6-7, with TRBD1 as a possible D gene (5 bases). TRBV6-7 is identified as an open reading frame with a role that is uncertain. The CDR3 length is 16 residues. Trimming took off 5 bases at V and 0 bases at J, with 16 bases between the two ends. CDR3 protein: CASSPRLPQANYGYTF. In DNA form, the CDR3 reads TGTGCCAGCAGTCCCCGGTTGCCACAGGCTAACTATGGCTACACCTTC.

This chain joins TRBV27 and TRBJ2-7, with a possible D match to TRBD2 (6 bases). This CDR3 spans 15 amino acids. V was trimmed by 1 base and J by 3 bases, leaving 13 bases between them. CDR1 is MNHEY and CDR2 is SMNVEV in the germline V gene (reference sequence). The CDR3: CASSLYRGGIYEQYF. The CDR3 DNA reads as TGTGCCAGCAGTTTATATAGAGGCGGGATCTACGAGCAGTACTTC.